Included here is one T cell receptor beta chain sequence, with context. The clone's antigen remains unknown. The input lacks base qualities; no much larger clone sits a single base away. The CDR3 regions of human TCRbeta chains were analyzed by immunosequencing. The original pipeline was this. TCRs in the repertoires were compared against a reference library of SARS-CoV-2-specific TCRs that had been generated with the MIRA antigen-specificity platform. Breadth was defined as the fraction of unique TCRs that were SARS-CoV-2-associated, and depth was defined as the fraction of total T cells that were SARS-CoV-2-associated. Using the MIRA data, each spike-specific TCR was assigned both to the spike region to which the TCR was reactive and to a CD4 or CD8 class. Log10-transformed breadth and depth values were compared by one-way ANOVA with Sidak's multiple comparisons tests. TCRdb took over this immuneACCESS table, retaining in-frame rearrangements with V and J assigned. Such tables are incomplete; in checked studies, under half of the missing clones stem from an unresolved V gene, and the remainder is unexplained. V and J calls and clone size come straight from that table; D and trimming were deduced from the DNA. The sample data list under 150,000 clones, and 85% of these were observed just once. The ten largest clones capture around 8% of the sample.

The data belong to a study of T cell responses to AZD1222 COVID-19 vaccine (dated by TCRdb to the early 2020s). About the study as a whole: TCR sequencing covered 233 trial participants: 200 to 220 given two doses of AZD1222 and approximately 26 given two doses of MenACWY control vaccine. Enrollment into the trials was organized by age into subgroups of 18-55, 56-69 and 70-plus years, and those subgroups contained 148, 28 and 57 TCR-sequenced participants, respectively. The full study reports these points: After two AZD1222 doses, both the breadth and the depth of spike-specific TCRs were significantly higher than at day 0 and than in MenACWY recipients. Because no day 14 peak-response samples were available, the repertoires could be characterized only after the peak T cell response. Vaccine-associated CD4 TCRs spanned the whole spike protein, with dominant responses in regions 160-218 and 743-854. Only five or six AZD1222 recipients were SARS-CoV-2 seropositive at baseline, limiting conclusions about previously exposed vaccinees. Participants were mostly white British, with more females than males. The authors suggested clonal diversity may have been underestimated. The 56-69-year group was small, and its depth increase did not reach significance, likely because of low power. Reportedly, close to half of the unique spike-specific TCRs recognized epitopes lying outside the regions that are mutated in the B.1.351 and B.1.1.7 variants.

The time point label, as the study defines it: about 28 days (+/-7) after the second vaccine dose. The treatment or condition label on this specimen signifies: meningococcal conjugate vaccine given as trial control. Samples from vaccinated people were obtained from the UK trials COV001 and COV002, which included a single-blind randomized controlled phase 2/3 trial of AZD1222 (ChAdOx1 nCoV-19) in healthy adults. For TCRbeta chain sequencing, PBMC samples from trial participants were taken at day 0 and at day 28 after the second dose. Trimming removed 0 bases from V and 8 bases from J; the gene matches leave 5 bases unexplained. The CDR3 holds 14 amino acids from the cysteine to the phenylalanine. Only CDR3 DNA remains: 42 bases, in frame from the first base. The CDR1 and CDR2 encoded by the germline V gene are SGHTS and YDEGEE.

The TCR originated in an adult who received the MenACWY meningococcal vaccine as a control. The sequenced sample was peripheral blood, obtained 28 days after the second dose of the MenACWY control vaccine. Recombination linked TRBV5-8 to TRBJ1-5, with 7 bases aligning to TRBD1. In nucleotides, the sequence is TGTGCCAGCAGCTTGGCTGGACAGGCTAAGCCCCAGCATTTT. Its amino acids are CASSLAGQAKPQHF.